The clone carrying this T cell receptor beta chain was observed a few times. Its specificity is unknown. This sample is drawn from a study of T-cell reconstitution after alpha-beta-depleted transplantation in children. Researchers prepared the TCRbeta library using unique molecular identifiers, the study reports. Via MiXCR, TCRdb re-called the PCR reads, giving one row per CDR3 protein. Among about 600,000 distinct CDR3 sequences listed, 20% to 25% were seen once. Study findings and constraints: Recipient T cells and thymic progenitors that survived were the source of the high TCRbeta diversity seen at day 60 in some patients.

The sample was PBMCs, mostly from graft donor cells, taken 360 days after TCRalphabeta/CD19-depleted stem cell transplant. This receptor was obtained from a boy under three years old who had a stem cell transplant for acute myeloid leukemia, so the T cells may come from the graft donor.

In DNA form, the CDR3 reads TGTGCCTGGAGTGTTTACAGCTACGAGCAGTACTTC. Protein product: CAWSVYSYEQYF. V is TRBV30 and J is TRBJ2-7; D not certain. Germline lookup yields CDR1 GTSNPN and CDR2 SVGIG (reference sequence). V was cut by 0 bases and J by 3 bases, with 6 bases left in between. This CDR3 comprises 12 residues.